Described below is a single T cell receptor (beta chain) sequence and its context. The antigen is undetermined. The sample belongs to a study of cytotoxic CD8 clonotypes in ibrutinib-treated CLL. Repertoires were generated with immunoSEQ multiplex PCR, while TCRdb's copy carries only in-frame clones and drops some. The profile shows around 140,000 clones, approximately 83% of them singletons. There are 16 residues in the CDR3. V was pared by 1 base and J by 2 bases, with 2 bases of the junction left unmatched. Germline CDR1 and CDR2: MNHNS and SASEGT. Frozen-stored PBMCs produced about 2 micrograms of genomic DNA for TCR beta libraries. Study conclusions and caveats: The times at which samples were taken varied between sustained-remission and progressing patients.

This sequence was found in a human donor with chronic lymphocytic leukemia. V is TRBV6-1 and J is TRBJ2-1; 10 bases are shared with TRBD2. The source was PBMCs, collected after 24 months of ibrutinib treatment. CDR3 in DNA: TGTGCCAGCAGTGAAGAACTAGCGGGGACCTACAATGAGCAGTTCTTC. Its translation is CASSEELAGTYNEQFF.